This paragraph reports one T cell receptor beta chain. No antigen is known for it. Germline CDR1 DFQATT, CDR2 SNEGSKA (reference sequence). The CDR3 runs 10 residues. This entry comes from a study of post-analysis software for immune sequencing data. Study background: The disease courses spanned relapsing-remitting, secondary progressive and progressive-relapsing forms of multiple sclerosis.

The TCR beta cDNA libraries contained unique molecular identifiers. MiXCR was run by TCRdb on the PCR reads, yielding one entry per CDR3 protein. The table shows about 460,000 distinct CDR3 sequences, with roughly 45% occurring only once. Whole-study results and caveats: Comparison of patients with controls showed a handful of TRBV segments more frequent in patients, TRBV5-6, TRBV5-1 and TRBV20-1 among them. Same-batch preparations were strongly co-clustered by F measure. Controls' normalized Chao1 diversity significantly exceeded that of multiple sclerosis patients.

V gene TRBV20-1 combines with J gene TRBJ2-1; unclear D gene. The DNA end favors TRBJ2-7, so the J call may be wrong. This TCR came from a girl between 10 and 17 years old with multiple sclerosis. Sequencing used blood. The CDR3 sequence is CSASAGEQYF. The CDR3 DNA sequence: TGCAGTGCTAGTGCTGGCGAGCAGTACTTC.